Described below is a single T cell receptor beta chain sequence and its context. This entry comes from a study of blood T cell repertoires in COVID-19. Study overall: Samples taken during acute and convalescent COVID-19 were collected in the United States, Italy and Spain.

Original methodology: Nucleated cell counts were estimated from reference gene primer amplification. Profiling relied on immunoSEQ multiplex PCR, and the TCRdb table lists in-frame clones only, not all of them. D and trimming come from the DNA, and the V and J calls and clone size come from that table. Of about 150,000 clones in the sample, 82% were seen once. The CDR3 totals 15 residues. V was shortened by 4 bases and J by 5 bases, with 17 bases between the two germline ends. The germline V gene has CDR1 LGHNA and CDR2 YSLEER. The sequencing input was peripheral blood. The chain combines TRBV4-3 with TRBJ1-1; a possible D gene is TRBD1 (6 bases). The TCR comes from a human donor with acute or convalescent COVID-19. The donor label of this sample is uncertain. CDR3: CASSPRTGSVTEAFF. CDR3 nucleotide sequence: TGCGCCAGCAGCCCCCGAACAGGGTCGGTGACTGAAGCTTTCTTT.